The rows below give T cell receptor beta chains drawn from one sample of a study of read filtering for tumor transcriptome and immune sequencing. MiXCR was run by TCRdb on the reads, yielding one entry per CDR3 protein. The sample yields 100,000 to 150,000 distinct CDR3 sequences, 13% seen once. Material: a population of CD138-negative cells sorted from bone marrow. The receptor set was obtained from a donor aged 40 or over with multiple myeloma. Each CDR3 is given with its conserved first and last residue. D genes are given only for firm matches. Size is stated for part of the rows, as once, few or many counts, or as a class when the clone is expanded.

>TRBJ2-5|many|14|TRBV7-3|NA
CASSTTGEGETQYF
TGTGCCAGCAGCACGACAGGGGAGGGAGAGACCCAGTACTTC
>TRBJ2-1|many|12|TRBV10-3|NA
CAIRESGNEQFF
TGTGCCATCAGGGAATCGGGCAATGAGCAGTTCTTC
>TRBJ2-5|NA|15|TRBV12-3/TRBV12-4|NA
CASSPPGGSQETQYF
TGTGCCAGCAGCCCTCCGGGCGGGTCCCAAGAGACCCAGTACTTC
>TRBJ1-5|few|15|TRBV6-6|TRBD1
CASSYGRGSNQPQHF
TGTGCCAGCAGTTACGGCAGGGGGAGCAATCAGCCCCAGCATTTT
>TRBJ1-4|many|18|TRBV7-9|TRBD1
CASSFTTGVYATNEKLFF
TGTGCCAGCAGCTTTACGACAGGGGTTTATGCAACTAATGAAAAACTGTTTTTT
>TRBJ2-1|many|11|TRBV25-1|TRBD2
CASSAGLVQFF
TGTGCCAGCAGTGCCGGACTAGTGCAGTTCTTC
>TRBJ2-5|NA|14|TRBV7-3|NA
CASSLVVRRETQYF
TGTGCCAGCAGCTTAGTTGTACGACGGGAGACCCAGTACTTC
>TRBJ2-3|many|14|TRBV9|NA
CASSVVGDPNTQYF
TGTGCCAGCAGCGTAGTAGGAGACCCTAATACGCAGTATTTT
>TRBJ2-2|many|12|TRBV7-8|NA
CASSFPTGELFF
TGTGCCAGCAGCTTCCCCACCGGGGAGCTGTTTTTT
>TRBJ2-7|many|14|TRBV20-1|NA
CSARDIDRAYEQYF
TGCAGTGCTAGAGATATTGACCGAGCCTACGAGCAGTACTTC
>TRBJ2-5|many|14|TRBV29-1|NA
CSVSLDYPRETQYF
TGCAGCGTTTCCCTGGACTACCCCCGGGAGACCCAGTACTTC
>TRBJ1-4|many|15|TRBV20-1|NA
CSARDQGAPNEKLFF
TGCAGTGCTAGAGATCAGGGCGCCCCTAATGAAAAACTGTTTTTT
>TRBJ2-2|many|14|TRBV20-1|NA
CSAPIGGVAGELFF
TGCAGTGCCCCTATAGGCGGGGTTGCCGGGGAGCTGTTTTTT
>TRBJ2-7|many|16|TRBV7-8|TRBD1
CASSQRAGQGAWEQYF
TGTGCCAGCAGCCAAAGGGCGGGACAGGGGGCCTGGGAGCAGTACTTC
>TRBJ2-5|many|13|TRBV29-1|NA
CSAPDRNEETQYF
TGCAGCGCCCCAGACAGGAATGAAGAGACCCAGTACTTC
>TRBJ1-6|many|15|TRBV5-5|NA
CASSLDGDINSPLHF
TGTGCCAGCAGCTTGGATGGGGATATCAATTCACCCCTCCACTTT
>TRBJ2-2|NA|17|TRBV29-1|TRBD2
CSVEDSSGKMNTGELFF
TGCAGCGTTGAAGATTCTAGCGGGAAAATGAACACCGGGGAGCTGTTTTTT
>TRBJ1-1|many|14|TRBV20-1|NA
CSARVNNMNTEAFF
TGCAGTGCTAGAGTAAACAACATGAACACTGAAGCTTTCTTT
>TRBJ1-1|many|11|TRBV30|NA
CAWSVQGYAFF
TGTGCCTGGAGTGTACAAGGGTACGCTTTCTTT
>TRBJ2-3|many|12|TRBV29-1|NA
CSGIDRTDTQYF
TGCAGCGGTATCGACAGGACAGATACGCAGTATTTT
>TRBJ1-5|many|15|TRBV12-3/TRBV12-4|TRBD1
CASSNTGGSNQPQHF
TGTGCCAGCAGTAATACAGGGGGTAGCAATCAGCCCCAGCATTTT
>TRBJ2-3|many|17|TRBV6-2/TRBV6-3|TRBD2
CASSYSGTSGSADTQYF
TGTGCCAGCAGTTATTCCGGGACTAGCGGGAGTGCAGATACGCAGTATTTT
>TRBJ2-1|NA|14|TRBV7-8|NA
CASSYGRDLNEQFF
TGTGCCAGCAGCTACGGCAGGGACCTCAATGAGCAGTTCTTC
>TRBJ2-1|many|16|TRBV11-2|NA
CASRLGGWEPYNEQFF
TGTGCCAGCCGTTTAGGGGGTTGGGAGCCATACAATGAGCAGTTCTTC
>TRBJ2-1|many|13|TRBV7-9|NA
CASSFGGYNEQFF
TGTGCCAGCAGCTTCGGCGGATACAATGAGCAGTTCTTC
>TRBJ2-5|many|15|TRBV5-1|TRBD2
CASSLGGLAGETQYF
TGCGCCAGCAGCCTAGGCGGACTAGCGGGAGAGACCCAGTACTTC
>TRBJ2-7|many|15|TRBV7-2|TRBD1
CASSFTTGGNYEQYF
TGTGCCAGCAGCTTCACGACAGGGGGAAACTACGAGCAGTACTTC